The clone carrying this T cell receptor beta chain showed up many times. This entry comes from a study of CD8+CD57+ T cells in acquired aplastic anemia. Turning to the study itself: In CD4+ cells, healthy donors produced an average of around 11 million reads.

For CDR3 and TCR beta VDJ profiling, genomic DNA was the template used. TCRdb reprocessed the reads with MiXCR, giving one entry per CDR3 protein. The sample yields about 210,000 distinct CDR3 sequences, approximately 35% seen once. The CDR3 is 13 amino acids. Germline-derived CDR1 and CDR2 are SNHLY and FYNNEI. V gave up 8 bases and J gave up 7 bases; unmatched junction bases: 4. Specimen: sorted CD4+, CD8+, or CD8+CD57+ T cells (not recorded which) from PBMCs. The clonotype originates from a human donor in good health, serving as a control. V is TRBV2 and J is TRBJ1-5, with 11 bases that match TRBD1. In nucleotides, the CDR3 is TGTGCCAGCGGGGGACAGGGGGTCCAGCCCCAGCATTTT. Translated, it gives CASGGQGVQPQHF.